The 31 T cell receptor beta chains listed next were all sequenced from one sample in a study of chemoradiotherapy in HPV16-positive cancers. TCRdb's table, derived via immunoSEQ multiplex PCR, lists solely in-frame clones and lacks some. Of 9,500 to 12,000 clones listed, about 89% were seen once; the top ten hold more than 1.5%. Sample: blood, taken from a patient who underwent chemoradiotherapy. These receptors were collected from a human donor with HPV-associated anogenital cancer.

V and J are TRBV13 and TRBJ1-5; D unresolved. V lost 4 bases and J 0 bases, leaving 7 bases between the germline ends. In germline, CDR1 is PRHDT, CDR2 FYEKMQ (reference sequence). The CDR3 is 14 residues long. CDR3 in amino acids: CASSSGYSNQPQHF. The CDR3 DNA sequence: TGTGCCAGCAGCTCGGGTTATAGCAATCAGCCCCAGCATTTT.

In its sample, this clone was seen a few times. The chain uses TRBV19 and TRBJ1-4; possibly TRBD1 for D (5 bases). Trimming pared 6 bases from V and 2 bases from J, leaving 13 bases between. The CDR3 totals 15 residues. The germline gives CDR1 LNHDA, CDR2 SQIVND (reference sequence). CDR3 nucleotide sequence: TGTGCCAGTAGGGGGGACGGCCGCACTAATGAAAAACTGTTTTTT. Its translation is CASRGDGRTNEKLFF.

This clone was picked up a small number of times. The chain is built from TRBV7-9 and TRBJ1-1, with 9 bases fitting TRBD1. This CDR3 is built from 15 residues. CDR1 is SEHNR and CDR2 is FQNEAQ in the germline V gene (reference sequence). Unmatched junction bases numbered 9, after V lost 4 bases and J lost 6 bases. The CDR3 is CASSWPGQGSPEAFF. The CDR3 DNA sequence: TGTGCCAGCAGCTGGCCGGGACAGGGTTCGCCTGAAGCTTTCTTT.

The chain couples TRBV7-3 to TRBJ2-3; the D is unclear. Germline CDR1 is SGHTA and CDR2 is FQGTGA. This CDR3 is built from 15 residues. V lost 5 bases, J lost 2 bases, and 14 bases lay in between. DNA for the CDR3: TGTGCCAGCAGCCCCAGTGGCCGATACACAGATACGCAGTATTTT. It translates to CASSPSGRYTDTQYF. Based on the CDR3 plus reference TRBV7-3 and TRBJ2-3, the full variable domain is GAGVSQTPSNKVTEKGKYVELRCDPISGHTALYWYRQSLGQGPEFLIYFQGTGAADDSGLPNDRFFAVRPEGSVSTLKIQRTERGDSAVYLCASSPSGRYTDTQYFGPGTRLTVL.

The DNA of the CDR3 is TGTGCCAGCAGCGCGAGCGGGGGGGCCGTAGAGACCCAGTACTTC. It codes for CASSASGGAVETQYF. This chain connects TRBV9 to TRBJ2-5; 10 nucleotides agree with TRBD2. Germline V gene lookup returns CDR1 SGDLS and CDR2 YYNGEE. Trimming removed 3 bases from V and 4 bases from J; junction bases left unmatched: 6. This CDR3 has 15 residues.

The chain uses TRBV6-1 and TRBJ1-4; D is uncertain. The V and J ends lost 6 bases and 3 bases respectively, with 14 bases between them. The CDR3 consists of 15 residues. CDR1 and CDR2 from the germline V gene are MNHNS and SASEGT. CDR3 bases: TGTGCCAGCAGGGCCGGGCTTTCGTCTAATGAAAAACTGTTTTTT. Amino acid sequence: CASRAGLSSNEKLFF.

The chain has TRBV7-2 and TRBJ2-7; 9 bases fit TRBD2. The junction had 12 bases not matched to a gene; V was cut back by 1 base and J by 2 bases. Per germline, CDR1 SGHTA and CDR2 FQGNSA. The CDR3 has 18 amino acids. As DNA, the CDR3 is TGTGCCAGCAGCTTAGGCAGTAGCGGGGGCCTTCTTCCCTACGAGCAGTACTTC. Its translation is CASSLGSSGGLLPYEQYF.

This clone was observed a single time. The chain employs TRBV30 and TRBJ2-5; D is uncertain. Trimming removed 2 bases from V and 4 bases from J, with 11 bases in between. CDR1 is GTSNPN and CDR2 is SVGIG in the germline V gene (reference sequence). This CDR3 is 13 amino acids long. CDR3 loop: CAWSFGVGETQYF. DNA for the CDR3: TGTGCCTGGAGTTTTGGTGTGGGAGAGACCCAGTACTTC.

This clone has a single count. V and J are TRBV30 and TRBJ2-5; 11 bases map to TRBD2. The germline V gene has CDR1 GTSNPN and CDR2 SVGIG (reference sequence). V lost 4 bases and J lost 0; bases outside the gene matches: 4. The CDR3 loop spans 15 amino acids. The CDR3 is CAWKTSGVYQETQYF. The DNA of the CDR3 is TGTGCCTGGAAGACTAGCGGGGTGTACCAAGAGACCCAGTACTTC.

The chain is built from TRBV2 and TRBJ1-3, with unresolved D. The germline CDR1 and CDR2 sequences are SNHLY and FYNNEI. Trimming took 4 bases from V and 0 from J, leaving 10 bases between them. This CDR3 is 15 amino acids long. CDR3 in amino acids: CASSVARTSGNTIYF. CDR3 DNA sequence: TGTGCCAGCAGTGTCGCCCGAACCTCTGGAAACACCATATATTTT.

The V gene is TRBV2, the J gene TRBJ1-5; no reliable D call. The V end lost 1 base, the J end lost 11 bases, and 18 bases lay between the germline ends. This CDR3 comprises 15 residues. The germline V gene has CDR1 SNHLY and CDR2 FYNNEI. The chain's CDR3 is CASSEVGGDAGAQHF. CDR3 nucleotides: TGTGCCAGCAGTGAAGTCGGAGGTGACGCCGGGGCCCAGCATTTT.

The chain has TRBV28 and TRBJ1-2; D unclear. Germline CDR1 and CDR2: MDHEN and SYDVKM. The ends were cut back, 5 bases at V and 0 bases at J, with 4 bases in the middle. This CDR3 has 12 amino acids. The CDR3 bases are TGTGCCAGCAGTACAGCTAACTATGGCTACACCTTC. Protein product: CASSTANYGYTF.

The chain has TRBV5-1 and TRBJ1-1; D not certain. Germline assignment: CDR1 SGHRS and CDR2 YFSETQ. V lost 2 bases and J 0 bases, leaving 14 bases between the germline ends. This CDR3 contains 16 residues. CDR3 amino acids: CASSLLFGNVNTEAFF. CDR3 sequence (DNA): TGCGCCAGCAGCTTACTTTTCGGCAACGTGAACACTGAAGCTTTCTTT.

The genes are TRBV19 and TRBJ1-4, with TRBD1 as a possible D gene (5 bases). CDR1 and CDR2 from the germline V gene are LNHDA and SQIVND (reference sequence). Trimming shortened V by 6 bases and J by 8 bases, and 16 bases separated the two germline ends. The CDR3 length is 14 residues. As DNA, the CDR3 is TGTGCCAGTAGATCCCACGGGACGGGGGAAAAACTGTTTTTT. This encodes CASRSHGTGEKLFF.

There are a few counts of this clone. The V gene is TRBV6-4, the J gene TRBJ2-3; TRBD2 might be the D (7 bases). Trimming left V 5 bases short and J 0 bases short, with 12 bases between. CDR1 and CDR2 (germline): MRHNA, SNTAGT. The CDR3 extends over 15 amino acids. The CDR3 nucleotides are TGTGCCAGCAGTCGGGGGGCCGGGAGCACAGATACGCAGTATTTT. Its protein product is CASSRGAGSTDTQYF.

The CDR3 nucleotides read TGTGCCAGCAGCCAAGACTTAGCGGGGGTGAGCACCGGGGAGCTGTTTTTT. This gives the protein CASSQDLAGVSTGELFF. V and J are TRBV14 and TRBJ2-2, with TRBD2 matching over 9 bases. Trimming removed 0 bases from V and 4 bases from J; junction bases left unmatched: 6. The CDR3 consists of 17 residues. Germline CDR1 and CDR2: SGHDN and FVKESK.

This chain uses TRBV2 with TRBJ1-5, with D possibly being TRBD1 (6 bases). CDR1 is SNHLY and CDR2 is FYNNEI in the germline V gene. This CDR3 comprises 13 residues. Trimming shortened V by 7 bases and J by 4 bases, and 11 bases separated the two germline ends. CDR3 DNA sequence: TGTGCCAGCAAGGACAGAAGGAATCAGCCCCAGCATTTT. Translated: CASKDRRNQPQHF.

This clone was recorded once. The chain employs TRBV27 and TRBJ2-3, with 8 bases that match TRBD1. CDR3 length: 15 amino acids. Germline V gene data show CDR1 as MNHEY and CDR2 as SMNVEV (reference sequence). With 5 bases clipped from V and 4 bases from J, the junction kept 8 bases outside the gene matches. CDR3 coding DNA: TGTGCCAGCAGTCTACAGGGGGTTATGGCAGATACGCAGTATTTT. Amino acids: CASSLQGVMADTQYF.

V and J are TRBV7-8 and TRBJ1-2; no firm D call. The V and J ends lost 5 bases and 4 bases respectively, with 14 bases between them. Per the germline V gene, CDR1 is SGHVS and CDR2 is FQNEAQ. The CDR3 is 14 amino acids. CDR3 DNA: TGTGCCAGCAGCCCCTATACAGACTTCTATGGCTACACCTTC. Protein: CASSPYTDFYGYTF.

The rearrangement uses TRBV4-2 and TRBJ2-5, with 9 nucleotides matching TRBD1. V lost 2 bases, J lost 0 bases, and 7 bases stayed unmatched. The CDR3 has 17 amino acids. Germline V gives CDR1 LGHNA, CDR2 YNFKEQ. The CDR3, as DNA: TGTGCCAGCAGCCAATACCCGACAGGGGGGGACCAAGAGACCCAGTACTTC. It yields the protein CASSQYPTGGDQETQYF.

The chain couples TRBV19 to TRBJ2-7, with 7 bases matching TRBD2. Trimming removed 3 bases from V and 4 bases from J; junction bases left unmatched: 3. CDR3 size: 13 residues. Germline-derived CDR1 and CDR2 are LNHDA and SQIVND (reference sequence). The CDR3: CASSIGTIYEQYF. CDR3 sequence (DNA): TGTGCCAGTAGTATTGGGACTATATACGAGCAGTACTTC.

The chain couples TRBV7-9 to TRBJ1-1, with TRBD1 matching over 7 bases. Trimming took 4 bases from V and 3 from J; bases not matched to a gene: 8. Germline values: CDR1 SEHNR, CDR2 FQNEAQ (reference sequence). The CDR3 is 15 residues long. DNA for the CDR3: TGTGCCAGCAGCTCTCTACAGGGGTTGGACACTGAAGCTTTCTTT. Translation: CASSSLQGLDTEAFF. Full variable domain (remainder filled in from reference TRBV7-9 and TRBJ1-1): DTGVSQNPRHKITKRGQNVTFRCDPISEHNRLYWYRQTLGQGPEFLTYFQNEAQLEKSRLLSDRFSAERPKGSFSTLEIQRTEQGDSAMYLCASSSLQGLDTEAFFGQGTRLTVV.

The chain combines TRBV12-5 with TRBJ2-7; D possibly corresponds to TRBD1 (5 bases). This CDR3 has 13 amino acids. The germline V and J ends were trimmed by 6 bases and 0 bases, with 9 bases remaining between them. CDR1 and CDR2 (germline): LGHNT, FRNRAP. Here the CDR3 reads CASGRAVSYEQYF. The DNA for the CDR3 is TGTGCTAGTGGCAGGGCCGTCTCCTACGAGCAGTACTTC.

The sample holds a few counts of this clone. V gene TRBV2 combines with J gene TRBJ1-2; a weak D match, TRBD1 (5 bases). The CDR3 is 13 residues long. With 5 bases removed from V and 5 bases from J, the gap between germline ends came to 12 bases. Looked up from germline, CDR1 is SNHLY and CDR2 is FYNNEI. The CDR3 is CASSSDSQYGYTF. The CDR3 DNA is TGTGCCAGCAGTTCTGACAGCCAGTATGGCTACACCTTC.

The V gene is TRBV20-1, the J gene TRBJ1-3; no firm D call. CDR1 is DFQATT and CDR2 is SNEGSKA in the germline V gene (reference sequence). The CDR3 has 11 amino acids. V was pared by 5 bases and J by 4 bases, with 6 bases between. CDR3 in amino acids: CSAARGNTIYF. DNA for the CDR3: TGCAGTGCTGCCCGGGGAAACACCATATATTTT.

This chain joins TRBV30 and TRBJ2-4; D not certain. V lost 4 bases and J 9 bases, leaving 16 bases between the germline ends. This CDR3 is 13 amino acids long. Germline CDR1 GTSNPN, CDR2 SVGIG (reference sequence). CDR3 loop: CAWKPDLKGIQYF. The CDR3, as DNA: TGTGCCTGGAAACCCGACCTAAAGGGCATTCAGTACTTC.

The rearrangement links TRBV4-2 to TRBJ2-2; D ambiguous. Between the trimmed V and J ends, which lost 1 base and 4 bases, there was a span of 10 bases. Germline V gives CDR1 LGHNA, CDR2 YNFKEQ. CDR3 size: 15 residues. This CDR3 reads CASSQGIPSTGELFF. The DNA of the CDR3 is TGTGCCAGCAGCCAAGGGATCCCGTCCACCGGGGAGCTGTTTTTT.

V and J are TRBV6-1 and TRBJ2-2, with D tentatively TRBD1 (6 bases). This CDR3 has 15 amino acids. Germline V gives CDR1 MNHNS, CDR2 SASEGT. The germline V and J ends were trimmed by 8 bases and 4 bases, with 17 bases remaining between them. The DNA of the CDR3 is TGTGCCAGCCTTCCAAGCCGAGGGGGCACCGGGGAGCTGTTTTTT. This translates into CASLPSRGGTGELFF.

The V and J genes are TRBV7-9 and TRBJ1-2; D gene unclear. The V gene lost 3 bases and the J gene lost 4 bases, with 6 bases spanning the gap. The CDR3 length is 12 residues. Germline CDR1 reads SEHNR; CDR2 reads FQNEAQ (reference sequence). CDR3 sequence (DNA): TGTGCCAGCAGCTTCCGTGGCTATGGCTACACCTTC. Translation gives CASSFRGYGYTF.

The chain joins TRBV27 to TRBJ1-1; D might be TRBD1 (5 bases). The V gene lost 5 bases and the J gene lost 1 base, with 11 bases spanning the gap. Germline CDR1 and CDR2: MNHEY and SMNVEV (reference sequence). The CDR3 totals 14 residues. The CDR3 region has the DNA TGTGCCAGCAGTATCAACAGGTGGAACACTGAAGCTTTCTTT. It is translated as CASSINRWNTEAFF.

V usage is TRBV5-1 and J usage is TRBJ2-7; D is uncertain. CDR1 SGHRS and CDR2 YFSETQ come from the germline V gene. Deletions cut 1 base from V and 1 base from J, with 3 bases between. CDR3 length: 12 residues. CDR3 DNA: TGCGCCAGCAGCTTGACGTCCTACGAGCAGTACTTC. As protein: CASSLTSYEQYF.